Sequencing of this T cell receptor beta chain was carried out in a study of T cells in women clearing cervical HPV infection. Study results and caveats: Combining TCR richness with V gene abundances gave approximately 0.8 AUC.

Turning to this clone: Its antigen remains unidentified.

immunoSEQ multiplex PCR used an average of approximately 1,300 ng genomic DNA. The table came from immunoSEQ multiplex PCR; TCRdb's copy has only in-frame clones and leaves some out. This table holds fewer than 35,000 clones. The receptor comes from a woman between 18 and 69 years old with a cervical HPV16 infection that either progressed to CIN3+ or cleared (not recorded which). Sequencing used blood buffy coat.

The sequenced part of the CDR3 DNA is TGTGCCAGTAGGGGCAGGGGGCTTGGCACTGAA. Its protein product is CASRGRGLGTE. The full CDR3 sequence reads CASRGRGLGTEAFF. The rearrangement uses TRBV19 and TRBJ1-1, with TRBD1 matching 8 bases. The CDR3 goes on 3 residues after the read ends, and that part is filled in from the germline J gene. CDR1 is LNHDA and CDR2 is SQIVND in the germline V gene (reference sequence). There are 14 residues in the CDR3. Trimming removed 6 bases from V and 4 bases from J; junction bases left unmatched: 7.